The 14 T cell receptor beta chains below all came from one sample that was sequenced in a study of post-analysis software for immune sequencing data. Study findings and constraints: TRBV5-6, TRBV5-1 and TRBV20-1 were among four to six TRBV segments more frequent in patients than controls.

The antigens for these receptors are not known. Incorporated into the TCR beta cDNA libraries were unique molecular identifiers, which served to reduce PCR and sequencing biases. TCRdb re-called the PCR reads with MiXCR, one entry per CDR3 protein. Seen here are roughly 400,000 distinct CDR3 sequences, more than 30% observed once, and the top ten hold about 7.6%. The specimen was blood. These receptors were taken from a girl aged 2 to 10 with multiple sclerosis.

This clonotype has a handful of counts. The chain couples TRBV29-1 to TRBJ1-2; perhaps TRBD1 as D (6 bases). CDR1 and CDR2 (germline): SQVTM, ANQGSEA. CDR3 size: 14 residues. Deletions cut 4 bases from V and 3 bases from J, with 15 bases between. The CDR3 here is CSVGLLRGDYGYTF. The CDR3 DNA follows: TGCAGCGTTGGCCTCCTCAGGGGTGACTATGGCTACACCTTC.

CDR3 sequence: CASSEFEGIYGYTF. The CDR3 region has the DNA TGTGCCAGCAGTGAATTTGAAGGAATCTATGGCTACACCTTC. The chain recombines TRBV6-1 with TRBJ1-2; D gene unclear. Deletions cut 2 bases from V and 4 bases from J, with 11 bases between. CDR3 size: 14 residues. The V gene's germline CDR1 is MNHNS and CDR2 SASEGT.

The chain links TRBV20-1 to TRBJ2-7; D assignment may be TRBD1 or TRBD2 (6 bases each). This CDR3 region has 13 residues. Trimming left V 3 bases short and J 5 bases short, with 14 bases between. CDR1 and CDR2 from the germline V gene are DFQATT and SNEGSKA (reference sequence). CDR3 in DNA: TGCAGTGCTAGGATCCGGGGGCGCGACGAGCAGTACTTC. Translation: CSARIRGRDEQYF.

This clonotype was observed a few times. This CDR3 reads CASSLGNQETQYF. In DNA form, the CDR3 reads TGCGCCAGCAGCTTGGGGAACCAAGAGACCCAGTACTTC. The chain couples TRBV5-1 to TRBJ2-5, with D uncertain. Germline CDR1 and CDR2: SGHRS and YFSETQ. This CDR3 has 13 amino acids. V lost 0 bases, J lost 0 bases, and 3 bases lay in between.

The rearrangement joins TRBV25-1 to TRBJ1-2; 7 nucleotides match TRBD1. This CDR3 contains 13 residues. Per germline, CDR1 MGHDK and CDR2 SYGVNS. Losses at the gene ends were 3 bases for V and 4 bases for J; bases not matched to a gene: 2. The CDR3 DNA reads TGTGCCAGCAGTGAGGGACAGACCTATGGCTACACCTTC. Protein: CASSEGQTYGYTF.

V gene TRBV20-1 combines with J gene TRBJ2-5; 9 positions match TRBD2. CDR3 size: 14 residues. Germline V gives CDR1 DFQATT, CDR2 SNEGSKA (reference sequence). CDR3 in DNA: TGCAGCCTTGTGGTTAGCGGGAGTTGGGAGACCCAGTACTTC. It translates to CSLVVSGSWETQYF.

The chain has TRBV5-4 and TRBJ2-7; possible D gene TRBD2, 6 bases. CDR1 and CDR2 (germline): SGHNT, YYREEE (reference sequence). This CDR3 has 16 residues. Between the trimmed V and J ends, which lost 2 bases and 3 bases, there was a span of 18 bases. CDR3 nucleotides: TGTGCCAGCAGCTTCGTTCTAGCGAGTGCCAACTACGAGCAGTACTTC. This sequence encodes CASSFVLASANYEQYF. The variable domain in full, with the rest retrieved from reference TRBV5-4 and TRBJ2-7, is ETGVTQSPTHLIKTRGQQVTLRCSSQSGHNTVSWYQQALGQGPQFIFQYYREEENGRGNFPPRFSGLQFPNYSSELNVNALELDDSALYLCASSFVLASANYEQYFGPGTRLTVT.

The chain uses TRBV4-3 and TRBJ2-7; 7 nucleotides align to TRBD2. The CDR3 totals 16 residues. Germline CDR1 reads LGHNA; CDR2 reads YSLEER. J gave up 2 bases and V 4 bases, and 11 bases lay outside the gene matches. The CDR3 DNA reads TGCGCCAGCAGCCGGGCCCCGGGACGGGGGGCCTACGAGCAGTACTTC. It yields the protein CASSRAPGRGAYEQYF.

The sample holds a few counts of this clonotype. The chain combines TRBV5-5 with TRBJ2-5; 12 bases map to TRBD2. The length of the CDR3 is 15 residues. Germline CDR1 SGHKS, CDR2 YYEKEE (reference sequence). V gave up 5 bases and J gave up 5 bases; unmatched junction bases: 7. CDR3 sequence: CASRPGLAGIETQYF. In DNA form, the CDR3 reads TGTGCCAGCAGACCTGGACTAGCGGGGATTGAGACCCAGTACTTC.

This clonotype has a handful of counts. The chain employs TRBV6-5 and TRBJ1-5; D gene ambiguous. Germline CDR1 and CDR2: MNHEY and SVGAGI. Deletions cut 2 bases from V and 4 bases from J, with 12 bases between. This CDR3 is built from 15 residues. CDR3 in amino acids: CASSYGPLGNQPQHF. The CDR3 DNA reads as TGTGCCAGCAGTTACGGGCCCCTGGGGAATCAGCCCCAGCATTTT.

The chain couples TRBV6-5 to TRBJ2-1, with TRBD2 matching over 12 bases. V trimming: 0 bases; J trimming: 8 bases; junction bases outside the gene matches: 11. The CDR3 loop spans 18 amino acids. Germline values: CDR1 MNHEY, CDR2 SVGAGI. The CDR3 protein is CASSYSPLAGGIVDEQFF. The DNA of the CDR3 is TGTGCCAGCAGTTACTCCCCACTAGCGGGGGGTATCGTCGATGAGCAGTTCTTC.

V is TRBV29-1 and J is TRBJ2-4; D is unresolved. The DNA end lines up better with TRBJ2-7; the J call may be wrong. The CDR3 consists of 14 residues. From germline, CDR1 is SQVTM and CDR2 ANQGSEA. CDR3 region: CSVETFLETGEQYF. The CDR3 DNA reads as TGCAGCGTCGAAACCTTCCTAGAGACGGGCGAGCAGTACTTC.

This clonotype was found a few times. The chain links TRBV29-1 to TRBJ1-2, with D unresolved. This CDR3 region has 13 residues. Germline assignment: CDR1 SQVTM and CDR2 ANQGSEA. The V end was cut by 5 bases, the J end by 4 bases, with 14 bases between. CDR3 sequence reads: CSVSGRASYGYTF. The CDR3 DNA reads TGCAGCGTTTCGGGTAGGGCCAGCTATGGCTACACCTTC.

This clonotype was seen once. The rearrangement joins TRBV7-2 to TRBJ2-5, with D unclear. V lost 2 bases and J 2 bases, leaving 12 bases between the germline ends. The germline V gene has CDR1 SGHTA and CDR2 FQGNSA. The CDR3 is 15 residues long. CDR3 sequence (DNA): TGTGCCAGCAGCTTAATCGGTGGGCTACAAGAGACCCAGTACTTC. Translated: CASSLIGGLQETQYF.